One sample yielded the 30 T cell receptor beta chains listed below, sequenced in a study of neurological immune-mediated disorders. TCRdb itself ran the 5' RACE reads through MiXCR, one entry per CDR3 protein. The data show approximately 66,000 distinct CDR3 sequences, 4.5% seen once. The specimen was PBMCs. The receptors here all came from a man aged 25 to 40 with multiple sclerosis.

A note on this clonotype: This may come from a read error, since a much larger clone is one base off. The CDR3 nucleotides are TGCAGTGCTACCGGAAAGGGGTTTGAAGCTTTCTTT. As protein: CSATGKGFEAFF. The genes are TRBV20-1 and TRBJ1-1, with D perhaps TRBD1 (5 bases). The germline V gene encodes CDR1 DFQATT and CDR2 SNEGSKA (reference sequence). V was pared by 4 bases and J by 7 bases, with 13 bases between. This CDR3 region has 12 residues.

The table lists this clonotype with many counts. V is TRBV5-1 and J is TRBJ2-2, with D perhaps matching TRBD1 (6 bases). Trimming removed 4 bases from V and 6 bases from J, with 13 bases in between. Germline CDR1 is SGHRS and CDR2 is YFSETQ. CDR3 length: 14 amino acids. CDR3 residues: CASSRAGTPGELFF. Here the CDR3 DNA reads TGCGCCAGCAGCCGCGCCGGGACACCCGGGGAGCTGTTTTTT.

This clonotype was recorded at least ten times. The chain is built from TRBV5-1 and TRBJ2-1, with TRBD2 matching 10 bases. Germline CDR1 SGHRS, CDR2 YFSETQ. This CDR3 is built from 16 residues. V shed 3 bases, J shed 2 bases, and the junction held 5 bases outside the gene matches. As DNA, the CDR3 is TGCGCCAGCAGCTCGGTAACTAGCGGGGCCTACAATGAGCAGTTCTTC. Protein product: CASSSVTSGAYNEQFF. Full variable domain (rest looked up from reference TRBV5-1 and TRBJ2-1): KAGVTQTPRYLIKTRGQQVTLSCSPISGHRSVSWYQQTPGQGLQFLFEYFSETQRNKGNFPGRFSGRQFSNSRSEMNVSTLELGDSALYLCASSSVTSGAYNEQFFGPGTRLTVL.

There are a few counts of this clonotype. One end of the junction is discordant with germline, which a read error may explain. The V call is TRBV20-1, the J call TRBJ1-6, with D hard to call. The CDR3 spans 14 residues. Looked up from germline, CDR1 is DFQATT and CDR2 is SNEGSKA (reference sequence). Here the CDR3 reads CSARSDDTYSPLNF. DNA for the CDR3: TGCAGTGCCCGGTCGGACGACACCTATTCACCCCTCAACTTT.

The chain recombines TRBV4-1 with TRBJ2-1; 12 positions agree with TRBD2. V trimming: 4 bases; J trimming: 8 bases; junction bases outside the gene matches: 9. Germline values: CDR1 MGHRA, CDR2 YSYEKL. This CDR3 spans 16 amino acids. The CDR3 sequence: CASSRSPSGGADEQFF. DNA for the CDR3: TGCGCCAGCAGCCGCAGCCCTAGCGGGGGGGCAGATGAGCAGTTCTTC.

This clonotype was counted ten times or more. V is TRBV10-3 and J is TRBJ1-1, with D possibly TRBD1 on 6 matching bases. The CDR3 runs to 12 residues. Trimming removed 6 bases at V and 5 bases at J, with 10 bases between. Germline V CDR1 and CDR2: ENHRY, SYGVKD. In nucleotides, the CDR3 is TGTGCCATCAGGGGCAGGGGTACTGAAGCTTTCTTT. Its translation: CAIRGRGTEAFF.

This clonotype was detected many times. The chain combines TRBV7-6 with TRBJ2-1; a possible D gene is TRBD2 (7 bases). Germline assignment: CDR1 SGHVS and CDR2 FNYEAQ. The CDR3 is made up of 16 amino acids. Trimming removed 5 bases from V and 6 bases from J, with 20 bases in between. The CDR3 DNA follows: TGTGCCAGCAGCGCCCCGGAGGGGGGGCCTCCCAATGAGCAGTTCTTC. Translated, it gives CASSAPEGGPPNEQFF. Full variable domain (remainder filled in from reference TRBV7-6 and TRBJ2-1): GAGVSQSPRYKVTKRGQDVALRCDPISGHVSLYWYRQALGQGPEFLTYFNYEAQQDKSGLPNDRFSAERPEGSISTLTIQRTEQRDSAMYRCASSAPEGGPPNEQFFGPGTRLTVL.

In this sample, this clonotype turned up many times. The chain combines TRBV18 with TRBJ2-1; D is ambiguous. The germline V gene encodes CDR1 KGHSH and CDR2 LQKENI. V dropped 2 bases and J dropped 4 bases, with 12 bases sitting between them. The CDR3 runs to 15 residues. The DNA of the CDR3 is TGTGCCAGCTCACCAGGGTGGGGTGAATACAATGAGCAGTTCTTC. Amino acids: CASSPGWGEYNEQFF. Supplemented by reference TRBV18 and TRBJ2-1, the full variable domain reads NAGVMQNPRHLVRRRGQEARLRCSPMKGHSHVYWYRQLPEEGLKFMVYLQKENIIDESGMPKERFSAEFPKEGPSILRIQQVVRGDSAAYFCASSPGWGEYNEQFFGPGTRLTVL.

This clonotype has a count of ten or more. The chain recombines TRBV7-9 with TRBJ1-2; 10 bases line up with TRBD1. Germline lookup yields CDR1 SEHNR and CDR2 FQNEAQ (reference sequence). Trimming removed 5 bases from V and 3 bases from J; junction bases left unmatched: 3. The CDR3 is 14 residues long. CDR3 DNA: TGTGCCAGCAGCAACGGACAGGGGGACTATGGCTACACCTTC. Amino acid sequence: CASSNGQGDYGYTF.

V and J are TRBV5-1 and TRBJ2-3; 7 positions match TRBD2. This CDR3 has 16 amino acids. The junction had 8 bases not matched to a gene; V was cut back by 4 bases and J by 0 bases. Germline-derived CDR1 and CDR2 are SGHRS and YFSETQ. This CDR3 reads CASSEGTTVSTDTQYF. The DNA of the CDR3 is TGCGCCAGCAGCGAAGGGACTACCGTTAGCACAGATACGCAGTATTTT.

This clonotype was seen many times. The gene calls are TRBV7-2 and TRBJ1-1; possibly TRBD1 for D (6 bases). Between the trimmed V and J ends, which lost 6 bases and 4 bases, there was a span of 12 bases. The CDR3 has 13 residues. Germline V gene data show CDR1 as SGHTA and CDR2 as FQGNSA. The CDR3 sequence: CASRFTGTTEAFF. The CDR3 DNA reads TGTGCCAGCAGATTTACAGGGACCACTGAAGCTTTCTTT.

This clonotype was recorded many times. The DNA of the CDR3 is TGTGCCAGCAGCTTTGGGAACAGGGGCAATCAGCCCCAGCATTTT. This translates into CASSFGNRGNQPQHF. V usage is TRBV7-8 and J usage is TRBJ1-5; possibly TRBD1 for D (6 bases). V gave up 3 bases and J gave up 2 bases, with 11 bases separating them. The length of the CDR3 is 15 residues. Germline values: CDR1 SGHVS, CDR2 FQNEAQ. Looking up the rest from reference TRBV7-8 and TRBJ1-5 gives the full variable domain: GAGVSQSPRYKVAKRGQDVALRCDPISGHVSLFWYQQALGQGPEFLTYFQNEAQLDKSGLPSDRFFAERPEGSVSTLKIQRTQQEDSAVYLCASSFGNRGNQPQHFGDGTRLSIL.

Note on this clonotype: An end of the junction does not agree with germline; a read error may underlie this. The chain has TRBV20-1 and TRBJ1-6, with a possible D match to TRBD1 (5 bases). Per the germline V gene, CDR1 is DFQATT and CDR2 is SNEGSKA (reference sequence). This CDR3 region has 13 residues. In DNA, the CDR3 is TGCAGTGCTAGGGGGGGGACTAATTCACCCCTCAACTTT. Residues: CSARGGTNSPLNF.

Many counts were recorded for this clonotype. This sequence joins TRBV15 and TRBJ1-5; D ambiguous. The CDR3 is 14 residues long. Germline lookup yields CDR1 LNHNV and CDR2 YYDKDF (reference sequence). Trimming took 1 base from V and 4 from J, leaving 8 bases between them. The CDR3 protein is CATSRGSGNQPQHF. The CDR3 nucleotides read TGTGCCACCAGCAGAGGGTCGGGGAATCAGCCCCAGCATTTT.

This chain links TRBV7-8 with TRBJ1-1; D may be TRBD1 (6 bases). The CDR3 covers 15 residues. Trimming pared 4 bases from V and 0 bases from J, leaving 12 bases between. Germline V gene lookup returns CDR1 SGHVS and CDR2 FQNEAQ. CDR3 protein: CASSYRPGVNTEAFF. The CDR3 DNA sequence: TGTGCCAGCAGCTATCGCCCAGGGGTGAACACTGAAGCTTTCTTT.

This clonotype was seen ten or more times. This chain connects TRBV20-1 to TRBJ1-4; D call uncertain. Between the trimmed V and J ends, which lost 0 bases and 6 bases, there was a span of 11 bases. The germline CDR1 and CDR2 sequences are DFQATT and SNEGSKA (reference sequence). The CDR3 sequence is 14 residues long. The CDR3 sequence is CSARDPRVDEKLFF. The CDR3 DNA follows: TGCAGTGCTAGAGATCCTCGCGTAGATGAAAAACTGTTTTTT.

Ten or more counts support this clonotype. The chain couples TRBV20-1 to TRBJ2-3, with D hard to call. Trimming left V 1 base short and J 4 bases short, with 9 bases between. The CDR3 has 13 residues. Per the germline V gene, CDR1 is DFQATT and CDR2 is SNEGSKA (reference sequence). CDR3 in amino acids: CSARASASDTQYF. Here the CDR3 DNA reads TGCAGTGCTAGAGCGAGCGCGTCAGATACGCAGTATTTT.

This clonotype was seen ten or more times. This chain uses TRBV9 with TRBJ2-2; 9 nucleotides line up with TRBD2. The CDR3 length is 16 residues. Germline V gene lookup returns CDR1 SGDLS and CDR2 YYNGEE. The V segment lost 0 bases and the J segment 0 bases; nucleotides outside the gene matches: 0. The CDR3: CASSVGGGANTGELFF. Written as DNA, the CDR3 is TGTGCCAGCAGCGTAGGCGGGGGGGCGAACACCGGGGAGCTGTTTTTT.

This clonotype occurred many times. The chain is built from TRBV15 and TRBJ1-1; D call uncertain. Germline V CDR1 and CDR2: LNHNV, YYDKDF (reference sequence). The CDR3 contains 16 residues. V dropped 0 bases and J dropped 0 bases, with 11 bases sitting between them. The CDR3 DNA follows: TGTGCCACCAGCAGAGATATTGGGCGGATGAACACTGAAGCTTTCTTT. Translation: CATSRDIGRMNTEAFF.

This clonotype was seen repeatedly, ten times or more. This chain uses TRBV4-1 with TRBJ1-1; D might be TRBD1 (5 bases). This CDR3 comprises 13 residues. Germline V gene sequence: CDR1 MGHRA, CDR2 YSYEKL. Deletions cut 6 bases from V and 7 bases from J, with 15 bases between. The CDR3 spells CASRRPGFGEAFF. DNA of the CDR3: TGCGCCAGCAGGCGCCCAGGGTTTGGTGAAGCTTTCTTT.

This clonotype has only a few counts. One end of the junction varies from germline; a read error may be responsible. This chain joins TRBV3-1 and TRBJ1-6, with D perhaps matching TRBD1 (6 bases). This CDR3 region has 17 residues. Germline CDR1 reads LGHDT; CDR2 reads YNNKEL (reference sequence). CDR3 sequence reads: CASSQDGGSGYNSPLNF. In nucleotides, the CDR3 is TGTGCCAGCAGCCAAGATGGGGGCAGTGGCTATAATTCACCCCTCAACTTT.

This clonotype was observed many times. The rearrangement joins TRBV12-3 or TRBV12-4 to TRBJ1-1; the D is unclear. The CDR3 consists of 15 residues. V was pared by 7 bases and J by 3 bases, with 18 bases between. This CDR3 is CASTPGGAGYTEAFF. CDR3 bases: TGTGCCAGCACCCCCGGTGGCGCGGGGTACACTGAAGCTTTCTTT.

The chain links TRBV6-6 to TRBJ1-3; D remains ambiguous. Germline V gene lookup returns CDR1 MNHNY and CDR2 SVGAGI (reference sequence). The CDR3 covers 16 residues. Trimming cost V 2 bases and J 0 bases, with 11 bases left between them. CDR3 bases: TGTGCCAGCAGTTACCTTCCCGGGTTCTCTGGAAACACCATATATTTT. Amino acid sequence: CASSYLPGFSGNTIYF.

In this sample, this clonotype turned up many times. The chain combines TRBV5-1 with TRBJ2-3; no clear D gene. With 3 bases removed from V and 7 bases from J, the gap between germline ends came to 12 bases. This CDR3 region has 13 residues. Germline CDR1 is SGHRS and CDR2 is YFSETQ. The CDR3 DNA sequence: TGCGCCAGCAGCTCGGACCCCTCAAATACGCAGTATTTT. This translates into CASSSDPSNTQYF.

This clonotype was counted ten times or more. The chain carries TRBV24-1 and TRBJ2-3; D remains unclear. Germline V gives CDR1 KGHDR, CDR2 SFDVKD. The V end lost 3 bases, the J end lost 6 bases, and 9 bases lay between the germline ends. This CDR3 is 13 amino acids long. Here the CDR3 reads CATSDLPADTQYF. The DNA for the CDR3 is TGTGCCACCAGTGATCTTCCGGCGGATACGCAGTATTTT.

In this sample, this clonotype turned up many times. This chain uses TRBV7-2 with TRBJ1-1; D is undetermined. V was cut by 5 bases and J by 6 bases, with 16 bases left in between. Germline lookup yields CDR1 SGHTA and CDR2 FQGNSA. This CDR3 region has 14 residues. CDR3 nucleotide sequence: TGTGCCAGCAGCCCGAACCTAGGTTTGGCTGAAGCTTTCTTT. It specifies CASSPNLGLAEAFF.

This clonotype has a count of ten or more. The CDR3 region has the DNA TGCGCCAGCAGCTTGTCGGCACAGAACACTGAAGCTTTCTTT. Its protein product is CASSLSAQNTEAFF. The chain links TRBV5-1 to TRBJ1-1, with D unresolved. Looked up from germline, CDR1 is SGHRS and CDR2 is YFSETQ. The CDR3 runs 14 residues. Trimming removed 1 base from V and 1 base from J, with 8 bases in between.

With regard to this clonotype: At one boundary the junction diverges from the germline segment, which might be a read error. J is TRBJ1-5 and V is TRBV29-1; TRBD1 matches at 7 bases. Germline assignment: CDR1 SQVTM and CDR2 ANQGSEA. This CDR3 has 14 amino acids. The CDR3 protein is CSVEEGGWGQPQNF. The CDR3, as DNA: TGCAGCGTTGAAGAAGGGGGCTGGGGTCAGCCCCAGAATTTT.

This clonotype was observed many times. V gene TRBV20-1 combines with J gene TRBJ1-1, with a tentative D call TRBD1 (5 bases). Germline CDR1 DFQATT, CDR2 SNEGSKA (reference sequence). CDR3 size: 13 residues. Trimming took 4 bases from V and 1 from J, leaving 10 bases between them. The CDR3 is CSATFDRNTEAFF. CDR3 sequence (DNA): TGCAGTGCTACCTTTGACAGGAACACTGAAGCTTTCTTT.

As to this clonotype: A read error may produce the germline difference seen at one junction end. The V and J genes are TRBV6-5 and TRBJ1-5, with D hard to call. Germline CDR1 and CDR2: MNHEY and SVGAGI. This CDR3 region has 15 residues. The CDR3 DNA follows: TGTGCCAGCAGTTACTCGTTTGCTGGCAACCAGCCCCAGCATTTT. Amino acid sequence: CASSYSFAGNQPQHF.